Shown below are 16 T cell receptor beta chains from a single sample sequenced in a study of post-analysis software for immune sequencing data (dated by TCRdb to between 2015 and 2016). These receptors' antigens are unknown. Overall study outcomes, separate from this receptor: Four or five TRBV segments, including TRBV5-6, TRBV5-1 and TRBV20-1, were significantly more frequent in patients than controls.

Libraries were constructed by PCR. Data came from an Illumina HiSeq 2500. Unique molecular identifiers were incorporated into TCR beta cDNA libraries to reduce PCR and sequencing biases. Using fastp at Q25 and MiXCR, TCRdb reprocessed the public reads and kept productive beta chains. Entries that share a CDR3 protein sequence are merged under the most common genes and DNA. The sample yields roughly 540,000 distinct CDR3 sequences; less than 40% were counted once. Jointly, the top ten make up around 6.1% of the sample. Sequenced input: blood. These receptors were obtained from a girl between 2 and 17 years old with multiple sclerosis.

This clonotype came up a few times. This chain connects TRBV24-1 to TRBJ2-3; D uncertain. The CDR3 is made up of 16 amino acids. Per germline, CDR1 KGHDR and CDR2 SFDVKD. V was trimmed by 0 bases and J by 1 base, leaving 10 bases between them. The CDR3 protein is CATSDLLFGGTDTQYF. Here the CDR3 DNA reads TGTGCCACCAGTGATTTGCTTTTTGGGGGCACAGATACGCAGTATTTT.

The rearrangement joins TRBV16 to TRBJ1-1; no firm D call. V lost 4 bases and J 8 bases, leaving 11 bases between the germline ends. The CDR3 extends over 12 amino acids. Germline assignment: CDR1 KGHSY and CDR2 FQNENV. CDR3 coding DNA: TGTGCCAGCAGCCGACTCACTTGGGAAGCTTTCTTT. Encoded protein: CASSRLTWEAFF.

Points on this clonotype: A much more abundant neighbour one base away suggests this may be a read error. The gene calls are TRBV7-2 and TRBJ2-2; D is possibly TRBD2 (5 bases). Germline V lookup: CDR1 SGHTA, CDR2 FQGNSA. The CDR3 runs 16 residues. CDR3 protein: CARSLDFLRVAGELFF. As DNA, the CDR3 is TGTGCCCGCAGCTTGGACTTTTTAAGGGTCGCCGGGGAGCTGTTTTTT.

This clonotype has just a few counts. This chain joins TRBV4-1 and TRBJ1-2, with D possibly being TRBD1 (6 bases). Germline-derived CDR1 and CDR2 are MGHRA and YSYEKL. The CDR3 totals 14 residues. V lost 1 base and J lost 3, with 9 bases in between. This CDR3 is CASSQAGAYYGYTF. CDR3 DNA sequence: TGCGCCAGCAGCCAAGCAGGGGCTTACTATGGCTACACCTTC.

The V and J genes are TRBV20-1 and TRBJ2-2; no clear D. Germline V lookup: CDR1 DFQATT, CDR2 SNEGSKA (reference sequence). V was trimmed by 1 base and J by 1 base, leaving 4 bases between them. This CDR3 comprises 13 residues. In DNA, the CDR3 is TGCAGTGCTAGAGTCATGAACACCGGGGAGCTGTTTTTT. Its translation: CSARVMNTGELFF.

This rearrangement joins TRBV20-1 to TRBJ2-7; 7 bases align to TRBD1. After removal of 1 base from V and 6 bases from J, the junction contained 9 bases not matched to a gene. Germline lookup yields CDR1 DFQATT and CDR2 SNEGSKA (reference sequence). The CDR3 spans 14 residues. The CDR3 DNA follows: TGCAGTGCTAGAGTTACTGCCTCAGGGGGCGAGCAGTACTTC. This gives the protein CSARVTASGGEQYF.

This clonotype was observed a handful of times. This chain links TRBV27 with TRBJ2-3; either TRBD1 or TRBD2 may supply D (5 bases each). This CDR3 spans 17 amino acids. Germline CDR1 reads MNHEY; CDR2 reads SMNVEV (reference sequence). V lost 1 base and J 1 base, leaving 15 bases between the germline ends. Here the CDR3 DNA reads TGTGCCAGCAGTTTATTACCGGGGCCCGTCGGCACAGATACGCAGTATTTT. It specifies CASSLLPGPVGTDTQYF.

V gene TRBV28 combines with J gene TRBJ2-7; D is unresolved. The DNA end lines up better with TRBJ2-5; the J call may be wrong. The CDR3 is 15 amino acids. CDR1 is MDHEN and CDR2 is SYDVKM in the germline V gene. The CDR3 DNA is TGTGCCAGCAGTTTCCAAGGCCTGTTACTGGAGACCCAGTACTTC. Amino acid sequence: CASSFQGLLLETQYF.

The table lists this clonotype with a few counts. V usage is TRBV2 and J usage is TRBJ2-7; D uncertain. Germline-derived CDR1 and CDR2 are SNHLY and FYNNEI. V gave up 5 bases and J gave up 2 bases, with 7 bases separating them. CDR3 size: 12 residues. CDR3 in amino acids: CASSHQTYEQYF. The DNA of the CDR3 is TGTGCCAGCAGTCATCAAACCTACGAGCAGTACTTC.

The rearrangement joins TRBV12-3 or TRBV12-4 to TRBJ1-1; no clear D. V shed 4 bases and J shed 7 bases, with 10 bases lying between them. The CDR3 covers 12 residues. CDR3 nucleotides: TGTGCCAGCAGTTCACTCGGATTTGAAGCTTTCTTT. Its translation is CASSSLGFEAFF.

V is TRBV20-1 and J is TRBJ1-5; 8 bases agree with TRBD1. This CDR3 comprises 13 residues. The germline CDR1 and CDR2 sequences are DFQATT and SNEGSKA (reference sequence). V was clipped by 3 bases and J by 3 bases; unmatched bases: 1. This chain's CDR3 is CSARGQVNQPQHF. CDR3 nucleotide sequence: TGCAGTGCTAGGGGACAGGTCAATCAGCCCCAGCATTTT.

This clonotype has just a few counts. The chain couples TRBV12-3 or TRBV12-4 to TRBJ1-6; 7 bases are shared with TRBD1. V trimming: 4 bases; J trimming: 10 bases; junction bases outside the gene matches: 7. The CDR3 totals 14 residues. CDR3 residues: CASSWEGAGSPLHF. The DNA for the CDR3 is TGTGCCAGCAGTTGGGAGGGGGCCGGATCACCCCTCCACTTT.

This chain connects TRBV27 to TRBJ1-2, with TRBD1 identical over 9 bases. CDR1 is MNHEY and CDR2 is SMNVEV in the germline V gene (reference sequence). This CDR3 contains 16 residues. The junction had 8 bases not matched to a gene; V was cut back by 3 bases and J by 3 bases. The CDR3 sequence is CASSLAPGQGHYGYTF. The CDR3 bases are TGTGCCAGCAGTTTGGCCCCTGGACAGGGGCACTATGGCTACACCTTC.

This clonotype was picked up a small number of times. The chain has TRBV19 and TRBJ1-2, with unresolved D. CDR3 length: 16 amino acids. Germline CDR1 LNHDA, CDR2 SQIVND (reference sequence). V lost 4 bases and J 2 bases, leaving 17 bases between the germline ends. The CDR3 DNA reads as TGTGCCAGTAGTACTCCTCCTGGGAGGCGCAACTATGGCTACACCTTC. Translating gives CASSTPPGRRNYGYTF.

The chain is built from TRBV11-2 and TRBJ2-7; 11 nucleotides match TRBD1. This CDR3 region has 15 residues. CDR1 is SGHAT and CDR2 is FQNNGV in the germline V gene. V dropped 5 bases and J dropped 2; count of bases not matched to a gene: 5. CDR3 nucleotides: TGTGCCAGCAGCGCGGGACAGGGGGGTCCCTACGAGCAGTACTTC. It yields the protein CASSAGQGGPYEQYF.

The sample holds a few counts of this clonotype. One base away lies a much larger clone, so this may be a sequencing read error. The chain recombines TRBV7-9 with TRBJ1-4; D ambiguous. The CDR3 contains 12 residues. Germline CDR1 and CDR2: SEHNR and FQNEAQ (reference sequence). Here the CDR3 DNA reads TGTGCCAGCAGCCCCCTTAGTGGAAAACGGTTTTTT. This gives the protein CASSPLSGKRFF. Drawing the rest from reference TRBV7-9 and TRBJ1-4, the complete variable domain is DTGVSQNPRHKITKRGQNVTFRCDPISEHNRLYWYRQTLGQGPEFLTYFQNEAQLEKSRLLSDRFSAERPKGSFSTLEIQRTEQGDSAMYLCASSPLSGKRFFGSGTQLSVL.